The 15 T cell receptor beta chains below all came from one sample that was sequenced in a study of regulatory T cells in long-lasting Graves disease (dated by TCRdb to 2020 to 2022). Library method: multiplex PCR. Sequencing instrument: Illumina HiSeq 4000. CDR3 regions were amplified by Arm-PCR with iRepertoire HTBI primers to construct TCR beta libraries. TCRdb reran the public reads through fastp at Q25 and MiXCR, keeping productive beta chains. Rows matching on CDR3 protein sequence are summarized as one entry with the most common DNA and genes. The sample profile shows 250,000 to 300,000 distinct CDR3 sequences; around 23% of them were found once. The top ten clonotypes cover 45% to 70% of the sample. The intended sense of this specimen's time point label: persistent/refractory GD, antithyroid drugs over 5 years with positive TRAb. RNA was extracted from PBMCs in TRIzol for both TCR sequencing and RNA sequencing.

This specimen consisted of peripheral blood mononuclear cells (PBMCs), obtained when the disease was refractory, from a patient treated with antithyroid drugs. The receptors were gathered from a female donor with Graves disease.

This clonotype appeared a few times. The chain uses TRBV19 and TRBJ1-5; 7 bases agree with TRBD1. The CDR3 sequence is 13 residues long. The V and J ends lost 3 bases and 6 bases, in that order; junction bases with no gene match: 2. Germline values: CDR1 LNHDA, CDR2 SQIVND (reference sequence). This chain's CDR3 is CASSMSGGQPQHF. The CDR3 nucleotides are TGTGCCAGTAGTATGTCAGGGGGTCAGCCCCAGCATTTT.

Only a few counts were recorded for this clonotype. The V gene is TRBV27, the J gene TRBJ2-7, with D tentatively TRBD1 or TRBD2 (5 bases each). Germline CDR1 reads MNHEY; CDR2 reads SMNVEV (reference sequence). Trimming stripped 6 bases from V and 7 bases from J, with 19 bases between. The CDR3 runs to 14 residues. The CDR3 reads CASSIRDPVGEQYF. CDR3 in DNA: TGTGCCAGCAGCATCCGGGACCCCGTCGGGGAGCAGTACTTC.

This clonotype occurred a few times. V usage is TRBV19 and J usage is TRBJ2-7, with 10 bases matching TRBD2. The CDR3 covers 17 residues. After removal of 5 bases from V and 7 bases from J, the junction contained 17 bases not matched to a gene. CDR1 is LNHDA, CDR2 SQIVND, per germline (reference sequence). The chain's CDR3 is CASSLKLLAGAQEEQYF. The CDR3, as DNA: TGTGCCAGTAGTCTCAAACTCCTAGCGGGAGCCCAGGAAGAGCAGTACTTC. The whole variable domain, remainder taken from reference TRBV19 and TRBJ2-7, is DGGITQSPKYLFRKEGQNVTLSCEQNLNHDAMYWYRQDPGQGLRLIYYSQIVNDFQKGDIAEGYSVSREKKESFPLTVTSAQKNPTAFYLCASSLKLLAGAQEEQYFGPGTRLTVT.

This clonotype appeared many times. The chain joins TRBV28 to TRBJ1-4; the D gene is possibly TRBD1 (6 bases). The CDR3 totals 15 residues. Trimming left V 5 bases short and J 5 bases short, with 15 bases between. Germline CDR1 and CDR2: MDHEN and SYDVKM. The CDR3, as DNA: TGTGCCAGCAGTGTGGTACAGGGTACCAATGAAAAACTGTTTTTT. Amino acid sequence: CASSVVQGTNEKLFF.

The chain couples TRBV28 to TRBJ2-7; 9 bases agree with TRBD1. The CDR3 totals 15 residues. V lost 3 bases and J lost 0; bases outside the gene matches: 3. Germline CDR1 and CDR2: MDHEN and SYDVKM. For the CDR3, the DNA is TGTGCCAGCAGTTTTCAGGGACAGGGCTCCTACGAGCAGTACTTC. Its protein product is CASSFQGQGSYEQYF. The full variable domain, rest sourced from reference TRBV28 and TRBJ2-7, is DVKVTQSSRYLVKRTGEKVFLECVQDMDHENMFWYRQDPGLGLRLIYFSYDVKMKEKGDIPEGYSVSREKKERFSLILESASTNQTSMYLCASSFQGQGSYEQYFGPGTRLTVT.

This clonotype was observed many times. V is TRBV9 and J is TRBJ1-6; D perhaps matches TRBD1 (6 bases). V was shortened by 4 bases and J by 6 bases, with 14 bases between the two germline ends. This CDR3 has 15 amino acids. Germline CDR1 is SGDLS and CDR2 is YYNGEE. CDR3 region: CASSPGGGRNSPLHF. The CDR3 DNA follows: TGTGCCAGCAGCCCCGGAGGGGGGCGTAATTCACCCCTCCACTTT.

At least ten counts were recorded for this clonotype. V gene TRBV2 combines with J gene TRBJ1-2, with 8 bases matching TRBD1. The ends lost 1 base at V and 1 base at J; junction bases unmatched: 5. The CDR3 is 16 amino acids. Germline CDR1 is SNHLY and CDR2 is FYNNEI. The CDR3 region has the DNA TGTGCCAGCAGTGAAGAGTTACAGGGGGTTAACTATGGCTACACCTTC. Amino acid sequence: CASSEELQGVNYGYTF.

This clonotype has just a few counts. This chain joins TRBV29-1 and TRBJ2-5, with 8 bases matching TRBD2. Germline CDR1 is SQVTM and CDR2 is ANQGSEA. The CDR3 runs 14 residues. The trim removed 4 bases at V and 3 bases at J, leaving 7 bases unmatched. CDR3 sequence: CSVGVAGYEETQYF. In nucleotides, the CDR3 is TGCAGCGTTGGGGTAGCGGGGTACGAAGAGACCCAGTACTTC. The full variable domain, its missing parts supplied by reference TRBV29-1 and TRBJ2-5, is SAVISQKPSRDICQRGTSLTIQCQVDSQVTMMFWYRQQPGQSLTLIATANQGSEATYESGFVIDKFPISRPNLTFSTLTVSNMSPEDSSIYLCSVGVAGYEETQYFGPGTRLLVL.

V is TRBV6-1 and J is TRBJ1-1; D might be TRBD1 (5 bases). Looked up from germline, CDR1 is MNHNS and CDR2 is SASEGT. Trimming took off 7 bases at V and 1 base at J, with 13 bases between the two ends. The CDR3 consists of 14 residues. The CDR3 nucleotides read TGTGCCAGCATCAAGGGGTGGGGGAACACTGAAGCTTTCTTT. Translated, it gives CASIKGWGNTEAFF.

In this sample, this clonotype turned up a few times. The chain couples TRBV5-5 to TRBJ2-1; tentatively, D is TRBD2 (5 bases). Germline loops: CDR1 SGHKS, CDR2 YYEKEE (reference sequence). V dropped 2 bases and J dropped 8 bases, with 8 bases sitting between them. The CDR3 runs 12 residues. The CDR3: CASSLFGDEQFF. In DNA form, the CDR3 reads TGTGCCAGCAGCTTATTCGGGGATGAGCAGTTCTTC.

This clonotype turned up a few times. V gene TRBV7-3 combines with J gene TRBJ2-5, with 7 bases identical to TRBD2. V gave up 4 bases and J gave up 4 bases; unmatched junction bases: 3. This CDR3 comprises 13 residues. Germline-derived CDR1 and CDR2 are SGHTA and FQGTGA. This CDR3 reads CASSSGGVETQYF. CDR3 nucleotides: TGTGCCAGCAGCTCGGGAGGAGTAGAGACCCAGTACTTC.

Ten or more counts support this clonotype. The J gene is TRBJ1-4, the V gene TRBV19; no definite D call. The CDR3 is 14 amino acids. From germline, CDR1 is LNHDA and CDR2 SQIVND (reference sequence). V was clipped by 5 bases and J by 7 bases, with 14 bases between them. The CDR3 sequence: CASSQSSGSEKLFF. The CDR3 coding sequence is TGTGCCAGTAGTCAGTCCTCGGGGAGTGAAAAACTGTTTTTT.

At least ten counts were recorded for this clonotype. This rearrangement joins TRBV11-2 to TRBJ2-6, with TRBD1 as a possible D gene (6 bases). There are 19 residues in the CDR3. Per the germline V gene, CDR1 is SGHAT and CDR2 is FQNNGV. V was pared by 5 bases and J by 0 bases, with 20 bases between. This CDR3 reads CASSRRTVSFSSGANVLTF. The CDR3 DNA reads as TGTGCCAGCAGCAGACGGACAGTTTCTTTCTCCTCTGGGGCCAACGTCCTGACTTTC.

This CDR3 reads CASSLSSPGQPQHF. The DNA of the CDR3 is TGTGCCAGCAGCTTATCATCCCCAGGACAGCCCCAGCATTTT. The V gene is TRBV7-9, the J gene TRBJ1-5; no reliable D call. With 2 bases removed from V and 7 bases from J, the gap between germline ends came to 12 bases. The CDR3 consists of 14 residues. Germline V lookup: CDR1 SEHNR, CDR2 FQNEAQ (reference sequence).

This clonotype was observed many times. The chain has TRBV7-2 and TRBJ2-5; 8 bases are a match to TRBD2. The germline V gene encodes CDR1 SGHTA and CDR2 FQGNSA. The CDR3 has 16 amino acids. V lost 5 bases, J lost 5 bases, and 13 bases stayed unmatched. Here the CDR3 reads CASSIEGLAGRETQYF. DNA for the CDR3: TGTGCCAGCAGCATAGAGGGGCTAGCGGGTCGGGAGACCCAGTACTTC. Complete variable domain (other parts from reference TRBV7-2 and TRBJ2-5): GAGVSQSPSNKVTEKGKDVELRCDPISGHTALYWYRQSLGQGLEFLIYFQGNSAPDKSGLPSDRFSAERTGGSVSTLTIQRTQQEDSAVYLCASSIEGLAGRETQYFGPGTRLLVL.